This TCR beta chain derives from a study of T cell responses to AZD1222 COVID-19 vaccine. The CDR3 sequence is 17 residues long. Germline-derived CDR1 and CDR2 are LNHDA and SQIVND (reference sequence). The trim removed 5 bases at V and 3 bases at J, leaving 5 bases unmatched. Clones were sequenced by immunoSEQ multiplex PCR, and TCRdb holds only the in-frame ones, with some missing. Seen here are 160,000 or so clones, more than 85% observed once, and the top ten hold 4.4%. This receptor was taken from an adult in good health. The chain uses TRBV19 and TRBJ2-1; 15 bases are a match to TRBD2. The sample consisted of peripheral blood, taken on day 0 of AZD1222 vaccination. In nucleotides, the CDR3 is TGTGCCAGTAGTGGGACTAGCGGGAGGCGGAACTACAATGAGCAGTTCTTC. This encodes CASSGTSGRRNYNEQFF.